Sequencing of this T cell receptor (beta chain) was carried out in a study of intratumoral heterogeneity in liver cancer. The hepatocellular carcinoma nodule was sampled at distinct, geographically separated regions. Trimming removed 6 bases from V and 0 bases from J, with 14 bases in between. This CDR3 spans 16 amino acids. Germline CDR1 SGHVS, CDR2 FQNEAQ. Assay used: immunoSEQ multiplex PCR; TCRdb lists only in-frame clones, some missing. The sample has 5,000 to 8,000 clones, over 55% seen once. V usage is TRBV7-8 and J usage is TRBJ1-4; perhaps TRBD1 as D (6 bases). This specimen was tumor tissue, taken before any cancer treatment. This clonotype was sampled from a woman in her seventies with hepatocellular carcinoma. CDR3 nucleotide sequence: TGTGCCAGCAGACTTACAGGGCTTGCAACTAATGAAAAACTGTTTTTT. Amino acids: CASRLTGLATNEKLFF.